The present T cell receptor beta chain was sequenced within a study of blood T cell repertoires in COVID-19. Study-level information: T cells, B-cell-depleted T cells, or PBMCs provided the cDNA or gDNA that served as material.

Donors were grouped by their self-reported clinical history. This clone was seen a single time. CDR3 length equals 14 residues. CDR1 and CDR2 (germline): MNHEY, SMNVEV (reference sequence). V was clipped by 2 bases and J by 0 bases, with 7 bases between them. Per the authors' pipeline: How many nucleated cells were present was estimated from reference gene primer amplification. Sequencing used immunoSEQ multiplex PCR; TCRdb keeps in-frame clones, though not all of them. V and J calls and clone size are as listed in that table; D and trimming were resolved from the DNA. The sample comprises approximately 270,000 clones, about 90% of which are singletons, and 0.95% to 1.5% rests with the top ten.

The gene calls are TRBV27 and TRBJ1-2; D may be TRBD1 (6 bases). This sequence originates from a human donor in a cohort exposed to, infected with or recovered from COVID-19 (not recorded which). The donor label of this sample is uncertain. Sequences were obtained from PBMCs or T cells enriched from blood (not recorded which). The CDR3 nucleotides read TGTGCCAGCAGTTTAAACAGGGCTAACTATGGCTACACCTTC. Translation gives CASSLNRANYGYTF.